Listed here are 22 T cell receptor beta chains from one sample, sequenced in a study of regulatory T cells in long-lasting Graves disease. To make TCR beta libraries, researchers used iRepertoire HTBI primers and Arm-PCR of CDR3 regions. TCRdb itself ran the multiplex PCR reads through MiXCR, one entry per CDR3 protein. The sample consists of almost 350,000 distinct CDR3 sequences, around 20% of them appearing once. Time point described: persistent/refractory GD, antithyroid drugs over 5 years with positive TRAb. Extracted RNA from PBMCs served as the source of the TCR library. Sequenced material: peripheral blood mononuclear cells (PBMCs), taken when the disease was refractory, from a patient treated with antithyroid drugs. These receptors all come from a female donor with Graves disease.

In this sample, this clonotype turned up many times. The chain is built from TRBV11-2 and TRBJ2-5; 10 bases line up with TRBD1. The trim removed 5 bases at V and 5 bases at J, leaving 11 bases unmatched. This CDR3 comprises 16 residues. Germline V gene data show CDR1 as SGHAT and CDR2 as FQNNGV. The CDR3 DNA sequence: TGTGCCAGCAGCCATCTCCGGGACAGGGGATTGGAGACCCAGTACTTC. Translating it yields CASSHLRDRGLETQYF.

This clonotype was seen a handful of times. The genes are TRBV5-1 and TRBJ2-7; D call uncertain. The germline V and J ends were trimmed by 1 base and 2 bases, with 10 bases remaining between them. This CDR3 has 14 amino acids. Germline CDR1 SGHRS, CDR2 YFSETQ. The CDR3 DNA sequence: TGCGCCAGCAGCTTGCAGGAGAATCCCTACGAGCAGTACTTC. Translating gives CASSLQENPYEQYF.

This clonotype was recorded many times. The chain employs TRBV28 and TRBJ2-7; D perhaps matches TRBD1 (6 bases). This CDR3 comprises 14 residues. Germline lookup yields CDR1 MDHEN and CDR2 SYDVKM. Trimming pared 9 bases from V and 2 bases from J, leaving 17 bases between. CDR3 DNA: TGTGCCAGTCTATCGCAGGGGCGCACCTACGAGCAGTACTTC. The encoded protein is CASLSQGRTYEQYF.

The chain carries TRBV6-1 and TRBJ2-5, with D perhaps assigned TRBD1 or TRBD2 (5 bases each). Trimming removed 8 bases at V and 5 bases at J, with 18 bases between. Germline-derived CDR1 and CDR2 are MNHNS and SASEGT. CDR3 length: 14 residues. The CDR3 sequence is CASLLGTLAETQYF. DNA for the CDR3: TGTGCCAGCCTCTTAGGGACGCTCGCTGAGACCCAGTACTTC.

This clonotype has ten or more counts. J is TRBJ1-4 and V is TRBV29-1; D remains unclear. Germline values: CDR1 SQVTM, CDR2 ANQGSEA. The ends were cut back, 4 bases at V and 0 bases at J, with 9 bases in the middle. The CDR3 loop spans 14 amino acids. CDR3 sequence (DNA): TGCAGCGTTGGGAACCGTCCAACTAATGAAAAACTGTTTTTT. Amino acids: CSVGNRPTNEKLFF.

This chain connects TRBV3-1 to TRBJ2-2; maybe TRBD1 (6 bases). V was shortened by 1 base and J by 4 bases, with 10 bases between the two germline ends. The CDR3 has 15 amino acids. The V gene's germline CDR1 is LGHDT and CDR2 YNNKEL (reference sequence). For the CDR3, the DNA is TGTGCCAGCAGCCAAGGAGGCAGGGGCACCGGGGAGCTGTTTTTT. Amino acid sequence: CASSQGGRGTGELFF.

The sample holds many counts of this clonotype. The chain has TRBV11-2 and TRBJ2-7; 8 bases match TRBD2. Germline CDR1 is SGHAT and CDR2 is FQNNGV. The ends lost 5 bases at V and 7 bases at J; junction bases unmatched: 7. CDR3 length equals 13 residues. The CDR3 DNA reads TGTGCCAGCAGCCCCCGCCGGGGGGGGGAGCAGTACTTC. It codes for CASSPRRGGEQYF.

The V gene is TRBV3-1, the J gene TRBJ2-5; 10 bases match TRBD2. In germline, CDR1 is LGHDT, CDR2 YNNKEL (reference sequence). Trimming at V came to 5 bases and at J to 3 bases, leaving 6 bases not matched to a gene. The CDR3 has 15 residues. In DNA form, the CDR3 reads TGTGCCAGCAGCTTTTATCTAGCGGGAGAAGAGACCCAGTACTTC. This gives the protein CASSFYLAGEETQYF.

CDR3 residues: CSAPIGVQGHYGYTF. For the CDR3, the DNA is TGCAGTGCTCCTATAGGGGTACAGGGTCACTATGGCTACACCTTC. The chain carries TRBV20-1 and TRBJ1-2; a possible D gene is TRBD1 (6 bases). Deletions cut 5 bases from V and 3 bases from J, with 19 bases between. The CDR3 consists of 15 residues. Per germline, CDR1 DFQATT and CDR2 SNEGSKA (reference sequence).

This clonotype was observed a handful of times. The chain joins TRBV27 to TRBJ1-5; D gene unclear. Trimming cost V 0 bases and J 0 bases, with 12 bases left between them. The CDR3 has 17 amino acids. CDR1 and CDR2 from the germline V gene are MNHEY and SMNVEV (reference sequence). CDR3 residues: CASSLSPGPYSNQPQHF. The CDR3 DNA reads as TGTGCCAGCAGTTTATCCCCCGGGCCCTATAGCAATCAGCCCCAGCATTTT.

This clonotype has at least ten counts. The chain combines TRBV7-2 with TRBJ2-5; the D call may be TRBD1 or TRBD2 (5 bases each). Trimming cost V 2 bases and J 5 bases, with 9 bases left between them. The V gene's germline CDR1 is SGHTA and CDR2 FQGNSA. CDR3 length: 13 amino acids. CDR3 sequence reads: CASSLSREETQYF. The CDR3 DNA reads TGTGCCAGCAGCTTAAGCAGGGAGGAGACCCAGTACTTC.

A remark on this clonotype: A read error is possible here, since a much larger clone lies one base away. V usage is TRBV28 and J usage is TRBJ2-7; 9 bases map to TRBD2. CDR1 is MDHEN, CDR2 SYDVKM, per germline. The CDR3 is 14 residues long. Germline trimming cut 2 bases from V and 6 bases from J; bases unmatched to any gene: 5. For the CDR3, the DNA is TGTGCCAGCAGTTTAGTAGCGGGAGCGGGCGAGCAGTACTTC. It encodes CASSLVAGAGEQYF.

This clonotype was picked up one time. A much larger clone is a single base away; this may be a read error. The gene calls are TRBV12-3 or TRBV12-4 and TRBJ1-2; no clear D gene. Trimming removed 3 bases from V and 10 bases from J, with 12 bases in between. CDR3 length: 12 residues. This CDR3 reads CASSFGEVDYTF. CDR3 DNA: TGTGCCAGCAGTTTTGGCGAGGTCGACTACACCTTC.

This clonotype was observed many times. J is TRBJ2-7 and V is TRBV29-1; no clear D. Germline V gene data show CDR1 as SQVTM and CDR2 as ANQGSEA. V was clipped by 7 bases and J by 3 bases, with 16 bases between them. This CDR3 is built from 13 residues. The CDR3 nucleotides are TGCAGCGCCGCGAGGCGTCTAGACTACGAGCAGTACTTC. It yields the protein CSAARRLDYEQYF.

The chain carries TRBV7-8 and TRBJ2-2; weak D call: TRBD1 (6 bases). CDR1 and CDR2 (germline): SGHVS, FQNEAQ. The CDR3 runs to 15 residues. Trimming left V 5 bases short and J 4 bases short, with 14 bases between. The CDR3, as DNA: TGTGCCAGCAGCCTCGGGACACATCCCACCGGGGAGCTGTTTTTT. Its translation: CASSLGTHPTGELFF.

The table lists this clonotype with a few counts. V gene TRBV20-1 combines with J gene TRBJ2-3, with 11 bases identical to TRBD2. The CDR3 is made up of 15 amino acids. V dropped 3 bases and J dropped 3; count of bases not matched to a gene: 5. Germline V gene sequence: CDR1 DFQATT, CDR2 SNEGSKA (reference sequence). The CDR3: CSARATSGATDTQYF. CDR3 in DNA: TGCAGTGCTAGGGCGACTAGCGGGGCGACAGATACGCAGTATTTT.

This clonotype was observed many times. The V call is TRBV6-5, the J call TRBJ2-5; D assignment may be TRBD1 or TRBD2 (6 bases each). The CDR3 sequence is 13 residues long. V was clipped by 2 bases and J by 4 bases, with 8 bases between them. Germline CDR1 reads MNHEY; CDR2 reads SVGAGI. CDR3 amino acids: CASSYRGRETQYF. The CDR3 DNA follows: TGTGCCAGCAGTTACCGGGGGCGAGAGACCCAGTACTTC.

This clonotype was counted between two and nine times. The chain combines TRBV24-1 with TRBJ2-7; 7 nucleotides match TRBD1. This CDR3 region has 14 residues. The J segment lost 3 bases and the V segment lost 5 bases, leaving 6 bases of the junction unmatched. Germline V gene sequence: CDR1 KGHDR, CDR2 SFDVKD. CDR3 coding DNA: TGTGCCACCAGTGGAAGGGACAGAAACTACGAGCAGTACTTC. It is translated as CATSGRDRNYEQYF.

This clonotype was seen repeatedly, ten times or more. The rearrangement links TRBV11-1 to TRBJ1-2, with 7 positions matching TRBD1. The CDR3 sequence is 14 residues long. J lost 2 bases, V lost 4 bases, and 4 bases had no gene match. CDR1 is SGHAT and CDR2 is FQDESV in the germline V gene (reference sequence). This chain's CDR3 is CASSSGQENYGYTF. CDR3 bases: TGTGCCAGCAGCTCCGGACAGGAGAACTATGGCTACACCTTC.

As concerns this clonotype: A much larger clonotype is one base distant, so this may be a read error. The genes are TRBV3-1 and TRBJ2-4, with no clear D. From germline, CDR1 is LGHDT and CDR2 YNNKEL (reference sequence). This CDR3 contains 15 residues. The V end was cut by 1 base, the J end by 2 bases, with 9 bases between. The DNA for the CDR3 is TGTGCCAGCAGCCAAGGAGTAGTCTCCAAAAACATTCAGTACTTC. It codes for CASSQGVVSKNIQYF.

This clonotype was counted only a few times. Mismatch with germline at one junction end may stem from a read error. The V call is TRBV25-1, the J call TRBJ1-3; no definite D call. The length of the CDR3 is 15 residues. Germline V gene sequence: CDR1 MGHDK, CDR2 SYGVNS. CDR3 sequence: CASRDTLEGGNTVYF. CDR3 in DNA: TGTGCCAGCAGAGACACGCTGGAAGGAGGAAACACCGTATATTTT.

This clonotype was counted many times. The chain combines TRBV5-1 with TRBJ1-2; weak D call: TRBD1 (6 bases). From germline, CDR1 is SGHRS and CDR2 YFSETQ. V dropped 1 base and J dropped 4 bases, with 11 bases sitting between them. The length of the CDR3 is 14 residues. The DNA of the CDR3 is TGCGCCAGCAGCTTGTTGGACAGATTCTATGGCTACACCTTC. Its translation is CASSLLDRFYGYTF.